This section outlines one TCR beta chain sequence together with its context. Its specificity is unknown. The Oncomine TCR Beta short-read assay was applied to DNA of cultured CD4+ T cells. TCRdb processed the PCR reads anew with MiXCR; each CDR3 protein has one entry. This sample has approximately 19,000 distinct CDR3 sequences, with about 61% found just once. The ends lost 5 bases at V and 2 bases at J; junction bases unmatched: 14. The CDR3 is 17 amino acids. Germline CDR1 reads SGHTA; CDR2 reads FQGNSA. This sample was included in a study of vaccination and CD4 T cells after COVID-19. Points from the study as a whole: Median reactive clonotypes, those recognizing SARS-CoV-2, rose from 21 to 38, not significantly. Convalescent patients' clones that were vaccine-specific were spike mono-reactive in 304 of 307 cases.

Treatment: approximately nine-day PBMC culture with coronavirus spike peptide pools or control peptides (ViraFEST assay). The J gene is TRBJ2-7, the V gene TRBV7-2, with 8 bases aligning to TRBD2. Sequencing was performed on CD4+ T cells from blood, cultured in vitro. This clonotype was sampled from a human donor who had recovered from COVID-19. The CDR3 reads CASSRGRGGWATYEQYF. CDR3 nucleotide sequence: TGTGCCAGCAGCCGAGGCCGGGGGGGGTGGGCAACCTACGAGCAGTACTTC.